Described below is a single T cell receptor beta chain sequence and its context. Its cognate antigen is unknown. Trimming took 1 base from V and 7 from J, leaving 8 bases between them. From germline, CDR1 is LGHNT and CDR2 FRNRAP. The CDR3 extends over 13 amino acids. The data originate from a study of shared clonotypes between healthy human individuals. Study details: Per donor, three plates held CD4 naive cells, three held CD4 memory, two held CD8 naive and one held CD8 memory.

CD8 cells regarded as naive lacked CD45RO, were positively chosen for CCR7, and omitted terminally differentiated effector memory CD45RA+ cells. Broader study findings: Sampling involved blood alone; tissue repertoires likely differ. Generation probability values for non-shared clonotypes were lower than those for clonotypes shared by all four donors.

The data were produced by immunoSEQ multiplex PCR, yet TCRdb's version contains in-frame clones alone and is incomplete. Counted here are more than 2 million clones, 85% to 95% occurring once; the ten biggest clones make up around 1.1%. The sequenced material came from naive CD8+ T cells sorted from blood. The source is a man younger than 30 in good health. The genes are TRBV12-5 and TRBJ2-1; D uncertain. CDR3 nucleotide sequence: TGTGCTAGTGGTTTGGACGCGGAGAATGAGCAGTTCTTC. Translation gives CASGLDAENEQFF.